These 2 T cell receptor beta chains came from one sample sequenced in a study of shared clonotypes between healthy human individuals. The naive CD8 subset, CD45RO-negative cells positively selected for CCR7, excluded terminally differentiated effector memory CD45RA+ cells. Clones were sequenced by immunoSEQ multiplex PCR, and TCRdb holds only the in-frame ones, with some missing. Altogether roughly 570,000 clones are present, 95% to 98% being singletons, with the ten largest covering 0.25% to 0.35%. Sequencing was done on a sample of naive CD8+ T cells sorted from blood. These receptors originate from a man aged 30-40 years in good health.

J is TRBJ2-2 and V is TRBV27, with D tentatively TRBD2 (5 bases). Trimming took 1 base from V and 2 from J, leaving 11 bases between them. The CDR3 spans 16 residues. Per the germline V gene, CDR1 is MNHEY and CDR2 is SMNVEV (reference sequence). The CDR3, as DNA: TGTGCCAGCAGTTTATTTGGGGAGACCAACACCGGGGAGCTGTTTTTT. Translation: CASSLFGETNTGELFF.

In the case of this clone: One end of the junction varies from germline; a read error may be responsible. The chain combines TRBV7-6 with TRBJ2-7, with 9 bases aligning to TRBD1. Germline V gene data show CDR1 as SGHVS and CDR2 as FNYEAQ. The CDR3 extends over 13 amino acids. The CDR3 loop is CASSKESGTGKVF. CDR3 coding DNA: TGTGCCAGCAGCAAAGAATCCGGGACAGGGAAGGTCTTC.